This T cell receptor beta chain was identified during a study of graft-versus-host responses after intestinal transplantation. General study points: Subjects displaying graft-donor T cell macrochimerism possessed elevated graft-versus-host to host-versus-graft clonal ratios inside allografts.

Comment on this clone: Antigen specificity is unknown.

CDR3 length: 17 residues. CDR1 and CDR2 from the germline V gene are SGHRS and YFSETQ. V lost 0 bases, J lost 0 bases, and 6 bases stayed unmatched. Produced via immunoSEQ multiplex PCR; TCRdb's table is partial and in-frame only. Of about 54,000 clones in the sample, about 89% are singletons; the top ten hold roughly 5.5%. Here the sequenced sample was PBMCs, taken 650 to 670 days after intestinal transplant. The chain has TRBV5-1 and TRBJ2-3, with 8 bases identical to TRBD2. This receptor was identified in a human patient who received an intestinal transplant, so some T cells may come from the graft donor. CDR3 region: CASSLVGSGVSTDTQYF. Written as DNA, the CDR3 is TGCGCCAGCAGCTTGGTCGGTAGCGGGGTTAGCACAGATACGCAGTATTTT. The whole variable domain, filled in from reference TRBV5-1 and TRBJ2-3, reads KAGVTQTPRYLIKTRGQQVTLSCSPISGHRSVSWYQQTPGQGLQFLFEYFSETQRNKGNFPGRFSGRQFSNSRSEMNVSTLELGDSALYLCASSLVGSGVSTDTQYFGPGTRLTVL.